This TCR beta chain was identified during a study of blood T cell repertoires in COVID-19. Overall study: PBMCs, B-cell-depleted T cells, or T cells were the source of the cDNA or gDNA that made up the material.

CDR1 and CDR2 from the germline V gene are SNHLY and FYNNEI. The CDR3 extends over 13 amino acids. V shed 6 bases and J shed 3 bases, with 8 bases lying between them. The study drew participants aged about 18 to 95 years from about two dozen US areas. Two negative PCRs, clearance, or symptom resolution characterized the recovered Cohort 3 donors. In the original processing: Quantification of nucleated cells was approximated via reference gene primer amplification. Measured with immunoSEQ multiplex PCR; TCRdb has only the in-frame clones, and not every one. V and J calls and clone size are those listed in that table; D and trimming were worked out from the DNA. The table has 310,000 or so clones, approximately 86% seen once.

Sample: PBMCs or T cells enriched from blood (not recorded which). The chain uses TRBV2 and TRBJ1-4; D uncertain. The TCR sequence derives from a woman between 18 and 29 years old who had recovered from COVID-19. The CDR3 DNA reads TGTGCCAGCAGGAGGCAGCCTAATGAAAAACTGTTTTTT. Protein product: CASRRQPNEKLFF.